Listed below are T cell receptor beta chains from one sample, sequenced in a study of vaccination effects on CD4 cells after COVID-19. Using immunoSEQ multiplex PCR, the repertoire was profiled, and TCRdb retains in-frame clones only, with some absent. The profile shows about 57,000 clones, about 78% of them singletons. The antigens of these receptors remain unknown. Material: CD4+ T cells from PBMCs cultured without peptide, obtained after COVID-19 vaccination. The receptors come from a human donor who received a COVID-19 vaccine. CDR3s include the opening cysteine and the closing phenylalanine or tryptophan. The order of the fields is clone size, V gene, J gene, D gene, CDR3 DNA, CDR3 protein. The D gene is left open where the match is weak. Clone size appears in some rows only: once, few, many, or a class for an expanded clone.

abundance: .; v_gene: TRBV2; j_gene: TRBJ2-1; d_gene: .; CDR3nt: TGTGCCAGCAGGATAGCGAGCCTGGGGAATGAGCAGTTCTTC; CDR3aa: CASRIASLGNEQFF
abundance: .; v_gene: TRBV27; j_gene: TRBJ1-2; d_gene: .; CDR3nt: TGTGCCAGCAGAACGTCGGTGGCCTATGGCTACACCTTC; CDR3aa: CASRTSVAYGYTF
abundance: few; v_gene: TRBV2; j_gene: TRBJ1-2; d_gene: .; CDR3nt: TGTGCCAGCAGTGTCGCGGGGGGAGGCTATGGCTACACCTTC; CDR3aa: CASSVAGGGYGYTF
abundance: few; v_gene: TRBV30; j_gene: TRBJ1-6; d_gene: .; CDR3nt: TGTGCCTGGGTAACGGATAATTCACCCCTCCACTTT; CDR3aa: CAWVTDNSPLHF
abundance: .; v_gene: TRBV5-4; j_gene: TRBJ2-7; d_gene: TRBD1; CDR3nt: TGTGCCAGCAGCTCTAAGGGACAGGAGTACGAGCAGTACTTC; CDR3aa: CASSSKGQEYEQYF
abundance: .; v_gene: TRBV6-5; j_gene: TRBJ1-5; d_gene: .; CDR3nt: TGTGCCAGCAGTTACACGAGGAATCAGCCCCAGCATTTT; CDR3aa: CASSYTRNQPQHF
abundance: .; v_gene: TRBV3-1/TRBV3-2; j_gene: TRBJ2-3; d_gene: .; CDR3nt: TGTGCCAGCTCTCGGAGGGCCAACACAGATACGCAGTATTTT; CDR3aa: CASSRRANTDTQYF
abundance: few; v_gene: TRBV12-3/TRBV12-4; j_gene: TRBJ2-3; d_gene: .; CDR3nt: TGTGCCAGCAGTTTCGGTGATACGCAGTATTTT; CDR3aa: CASSFGDTQYF
abundance: .; v_gene: TRBV28; j_gene: TRBJ1-4; d_gene: TRBD1; CDR3nt: TGTGCCAGCAGTGCTCACAGGGGGCTTACAACTAATGAAAAACTGTTTTTT; CDR3aa: CASSAHRGLTTNEKLFF
abundance: .; v_gene: TRBV6-5; j_gene: TRBJ2-7; d_gene: .; CDR3nt: TGTGCCAGCATGGGAGAACGATACGTCTACGAGCAGTACTTC; CDR3aa: CASMGERYVYEQYF
abundance: .; v_gene: TRBV6-4; j_gene: TRBJ2-2; d_gene: .; CDR3nt: TGTGCCAGCAGTGCCGCGATAGGGGACACCGGGGAGCTGTTTTTT; CDR3aa: CASSAAIGDTGELFF
abundance: .; v_gene: TRBV5-1; j_gene: TRBJ2-7; d_gene: TRBD1; CDR3nt: TGCGCCAGCAGCTTTAAGATTCCGGGACAGGGTAGCTACGAGCAGTACTTC; CDR3aa: CASSFKIPGQGSYEQYF
abundance: .; v_gene: TRBV10-3; j_gene: TRBJ1-6; d_gene: .; CDR3nt: TGTGCCATCAGAGGAGGGCGGGGCGAAGGGTCACCCCTCCACTTT; CDR3aa: CAIRGGRGEGSPLHF
abundance: .; v_gene: TRBV6-4; j_gene: TRBJ1-2; d_gene: .; CDR3nt: TGTGCCAGCAGTGACTCGTCGAGACAGGCGTATGGCTACACCTTC; CDR3aa: CASSDSSRQAYGYTF
abundance: .; v_gene: TRBV6-5; j_gene: TRBJ1-1; d_gene: TRBD1; CDR3nt: TGTGCCAGCGAGGGGACAGCTAACACTGAAGCTTTCTTT; CDR3aa: CASEGTANTEAFF
abundance: .; v_gene: TRBV5-1; j_gene: TRBJ2-1; d_gene: .; CDR3nt: TGCGCCAGCTCAGAGACGGGAGAAGCCTACAATGAGCAGTTCTTC; CDR3aa: CASSETGEAYNEQFF
abundance: .; v_gene: TRBV15; j_gene: TRBJ1-6; d_gene: .; CDR3nt: TGTGCCACCAGCAGAGATGTCAGGGATTCACCCCTCCACTTT; CDR3aa: CATSRDVRDSPLHF
abundance: .; v_gene: TRBV6-1; j_gene: TRBJ2-1; d_gene: .; CDR3nt: TGTGCCAGCAGTGAACGGGGGCTGTGGAATGAGCAGTTCTTC; CDR3aa: CASSERGLWNEQFF
abundance: .; v_gene: TRBV9; j_gene: TRBJ2-1; d_gene: .; CDR3nt: TGTGCCAGCAGCGTAGTATCAAGGGAAGGAGAGCAGTTCTTC; CDR3aa: CASSVVSREGEQFF
abundance: once; v_gene: TRBV9; j_gene: TRBJ2-1; d_gene: .; CDR3nt: TGTGCCAGCAGCGTAGACCTTTACGCCTACAATGAGCAGTTCTTC; CDR3aa: CASSVDLYAYNEQFF
abundance: .; v_gene: TRBV7-8; j_gene: TRBJ2-1; d_gene: .; CDR3nt: TGTGCCAGCAGCTTAGGGACCGCCTCAGAGCAGTTCTTC; CDR3aa: CASSLGTASEQFF
abundance: .; v_gene: TRBV12-5; j_gene: TRBJ1-6; d_gene: TRBD1; CDR3nt: TGTGCTAGTGGTTTGCCGGGACAGGTCATGGCTTCACCCCTCCACTTT; CDR3aa: CASGLPGQVMASPLHF
abundance: .; v_gene: TRBV9; j_gene: TRBJ2-1; d_gene: .; CDR3nt: TGTGCCAGCAGCGTATCAGGAGGAAGGAATGAGCAGTTCTTC; CDR3aa: CASSVSGGRNEQFF
abundance: .; v_gene: TRBV4-2; j_gene: TRBJ2-7; d_gene: .; CDR3nt: TGTGCCAGCAGCCAAGATATAGGCAGGGAAGTGCAGTACTTC; CDR3aa: CASSQDIGREVQYF
abundance: .; v_gene: TRBV28; j_gene: TRBJ2-1; d_gene: TRBD2; CDR3nt: TGTGCCAGCAGTTTCGGGAGGGGCAAGACCTACAATGAGCAGTTCTTC; CDR3aa: CASSFGRGKTYNEQFF
abundance: .; v_gene: TRBV28; j_gene: TRBJ2-7; d_gene: TRBD1; CDR3nt: TGTGCCAGCAGTTTACAAGACAGGGCGAGAGGGTACGAGCAGTACTTC; CDR3aa: CASSLQDRARGYEQYF
abundance: .; v_gene: TRBV24-1; j_gene: TRBJ2-3; d_gene: .; CDR3nt: TGTGCCACCAGTGATTTGCCGGGCCGCGGCCACACAGATACGCAGTATTTT; CDR3aa: CATSDLPGRGHTDTQYF
abundance: once; v_gene: TRBV2; j_gene: TRBJ1-6; d_gene: TRBD1; CDR3nt: TGTGCCAGCAGTGCGTATTCTAGGGGGCAGTCACCCCTCCACTTT; CDR3aa: CASSAYSRGQSPLHF
abundance: .; v_gene: TRBV6-5; j_gene: TRBJ1-6; d_gene: TRBD1; CDR3nt: TGTGCCAGCAGTTGGGGGACAGGGAATTCACCCCTCCACTTT; CDR3aa: CASSWGTGNSPLHF
abundance: .; v_gene: TRBV5-1; j_gene: TRBJ2-5; d_gene: TRBD1; CDR3nt: TGCGCCAGCAGCTTGGCAGGGGGCGCGGAGACCCAGTACTTC; CDR3aa: CASSLAGGAETQYF
abundance: .; v_gene: TRBV30; j_gene: TRBJ2-5; d_gene: TRBD2; CDR3nt: TGTGCCTGGGAGCGGGGGGGAGTGAGAGAGACCCAGTACTTC; CDR3aa: CAWERGGVRETQYF
abundance: .; v_gene: TRBV6-2/TRBV6-3; j_gene: TRBJ1-5; d_gene: TRBD1; CDR3nt: TGTGCCAGCAGTCCCGGGACAGCCATCAATCAGCCCCAGCATTTT; CDR3aa: CASSPGTAINQPQHF
abundance: .; v_gene: TRBV7-9; j_gene: TRBJ2-7; d_gene: .; CDR3nt: TGTGCCAGCAGCTTAGTAGAGTACGAGCAGTACTTC; CDR3aa: CASSLVEYEQYF
abundance: .; v_gene: TRBV19; j_gene: TRBJ1-2; d_gene: .; CDR3nt: TGTGCCAGTAGTATAGGCGCCCGGGACCATGGCTACACCTTC; CDR3aa: CASSIGARDHGYTF
abundance: .; v_gene: TRBV2; j_gene: TRBJ1-2; d_gene: .; CDR3nt: TGTGCCAGCAGAACCAAATTGGGACCACATGGCTACACCTTC; CDR3aa: CASRTKLGPHGYTF
abundance: .; v_gene: TRBV6-2/TRBV6-3; j_gene: TRBJ1-5; d_gene: .; CDR3nt: TGTGCCAGCAGTTACTCTCGGGGGGGTCAGCCCCAGCATTTT; CDR3aa: CASSYSRGGQPQHF
abundance: few; v_gene: TRBV3-1/TRBV3-2; j_gene: TRBJ1-5; d_gene: .; CDR3nt: TGTGCCAGCAGTCAACCCAATCAGCCCCAGCATTTT; CDR3aa: CASSQPNQPQHF
abundance: .; v_gene: TRBV5-1; j_gene: TRBJ2-4; d_gene: .; CDR3nt: TGCGCCAGCAGCCCGGACAGAACAAAAAACATTCAGTACTTC; CDR3aa: CASSPDRTKNIQYF
abundance: .; v_gene: TRBV11-2; j_gene: TRBJ1-3; d_gene: .; CDR3nt: TGTGCCAGCAGCTTACCTATTAGAAGCTCTGGAAACACCATATATTTT; CDR3aa: CASSLPIRSSGNTIYF
abundance: .; v_gene: TRBV9; j_gene: TRBJ1-5; d_gene: .; CDR3nt: TGTGCCAGCAGCGCAGGGGCCAACCCGGGGCAGCCCCAGCATTTT; CDR3aa: CASSAGANPGQPQHF
abundance: .; v_gene: TRBV29-1; j_gene: TRBJ1-2; d_gene: TRBD1; CDR3nt: TGCAGCGTGTACACCACAGGGGAGGGCTACACCTTC; CDR3aa: CSVYTTGEGYTF
abundance: .; v_gene: TRBV5-1; j_gene: TRBJ1-5; d_gene: .; CDR3nt: TGCGCCGGACCATACTCCGGGGGGAGCGGAAATTGCAATCAGCCCCAGCATTTT; CDR3aa: CAGPYSGGSGNCNQPQHF
abundance: once; v_gene: TRBV6-2/TRBV6-3; j_gene: TRBJ2-6; d_gene: TRBD1; CDR3nt: TGTGCCAGCAGCCCGGGACAGGTAACCCCTGGGGCCAACGTCCTGACTTTC; CDR3aa: CASSPGQVTPGANVLTF
abundance: few; v_gene: TRBV19; j_gene: TRBJ2-1; d_gene: TRBD1; CDR3nt: TGTGCCAGTAGTAAGGACAGGGAATACTCCTACAATGAGCAGTTCTTC; CDR3aa: CASSKDREYSYNEQFF
abundance: .; v_gene: TRBV5-1; j_gene: TRBJ2-3; d_gene: .; CDR3nt: TGCGCCAGCAGCTTGTCAGGGGCCGCAGATACGCAGTATTTT; CDR3aa: CASSLSGAADTQYF
abundance: .; v_gene: TRBV6-1; j_gene: TRBJ1-6; d_gene: TRBD1; CDR3nt: TGTGCCAGCAGTGAAGGGACAGGGGGGGCCCTCCACTTT; CDR3aa: CASSEGTGGALHF
abundance: .; v_gene: TRBV10-3; j_gene: TRBJ2-7; d_gene: TRBD1; CDR3nt: TGTGCCATCAGGGGGACAGGCACCAGCTCCTACGAGCAGTACTTC; CDR3aa: CAIRGTGTSSYEQYF
abundance: .; v_gene: TRBV14; j_gene: TRBJ2-5; d_gene: .; CDR3nt: TGTGCCAGCAGCCAAGTAGGGGAGACCCAGTACTTC; CDR3aa: CASSQVGETQYF
abundance: .; v_gene: TRBV2; j_gene: TRBJ2-1; d_gene: .; CDR3nt: TGTGCCAGCAGTGAAGATTCCAATGAGCAGTTCTTC; CDR3aa: CASSEDSNEQFF
abundance: .; v_gene: TRBV20-1; j_gene: TRBJ2-4; d_gene: .; CDR3nt: TGCAGTGCTGAAGGGGGGAACATTCAGTACTTC; CDR3aa: CSAEGGNIQYF
abundance: few; v_gene: TRBV6-5; j_gene: TRBJ2-7; d_gene: .; CDR3nt: TGTGCCAGCAGTCCCGGTGGGGGGTACGAGCAGTACTTC; CDR3aa: CASSPGGGYEQYF
abundance: .; v_gene: TRBV29-1; j_gene: TRBJ2-1; d_gene: .; CDR3nt: TGCAGCGTTGAAGATGGGTGGTATCCCGGCAATGAGCAGTTCTTC; CDR3aa: CSVEDGWYPGNEQFF
abundance: .; v_gene: TRBV18; j_gene: TRBJ1-4; d_gene: .; CDR3nt: TGTGCCAGCTCACTAGGCGGAGCAACTAATGAAAAACTGTTTTTT; CDR3aa: CASSLGGATNEKLFF
abundance: .; v_gene: TRBV5-1; j_gene: TRBJ1-2; d_gene: .; CDR3nt: TGCGCCAGCAGCCCCGGGGAGAACTATGGCTACACCTTC; CDR3aa: CASSPGENYGYTF
abundance: .; v_gene: TRBV5-1; j_gene: TRBJ2-5; d_gene: .; CDR3nt: TGCGCCAGCAGCTTTGCGGATAGAGAGACCCAGTACTTC; CDR3aa: CASSFADRETQYF
abundance: .; v_gene: TRBV2; j_gene: TRBJ1-5; d_gene: .; CDR3nt: TGTGCCAGCAGCGAACAGGCCCAGCCCCAGCATTTT; CDR3aa: CASSEQAQPQHF
abundance: .; v_gene: TRBV6-4; j_gene: TRBJ1-1; d_gene: .; CDR3nt: TGTGCCAGCAGTGCGGGGAATGGGGCTGAAGCTTTCTTT; CDR3aa: CASSAGNGAEAFF
abundance: .; v_gene: TRBV5-1; j_gene: TRBJ2-1; d_gene: .; CDR3nt: TGCGCCAGCAGCTTGGTCGACAGCTCCTACAATGAGCAGTTCTTC; CDR3aa: CASSLVDSSYNEQFF
abundance: .; v_gene: TRBV27; j_gene: TRBJ1-3; d_gene: .; CDR3nt: TGTGCCGGGGATGCCGGGGGTACGGACACCATATATTTT; CDR3aa: CAGDAGGTDTIYF
abundance: .; v_gene: TRBV7-6; j_gene: TRBJ2-3; d_gene: .; CDR3nt: TGTGCCAGCAGCTTACCCCCAGGGGCGGCGGGGGAGGCAGATACGCAGTATTTT; CDR3aa: CASSLPPGAAGEADTQYF